This TCR beta chain was retrieved from a study of shared clonotypes between healthy human individuals. Here immunoSEQ multiplex PCR was the method, and the copy in TCRdb shows in-frame clones only, minus some. The sample carries 980,000 or so clones, about three quarters recorded once. The junction had 2 bases not matched to a gene; V was cut back by 4 bases and J by 2 bases. There are 14 residues in the CDR3. The V gene's germline CDR1 is MGHRA and CDR2 YSYEKL. The gene calls are TRBV4-1 and TRBJ2-3; 8 bases fit TRBD2. The sequence was obtained from a man aged 18-30 years in good health. Material for sequencing was memory CD4+ T cells sorted from blood. Regarding subset: CD45RA-negative fraction. CDR3 in amino acids: CASSPGLATDTQYF. Here the CDR3 DNA reads TGCGCCAGCAGCCCCGGACTAGCCACAGATACGCAGTATTTT.